A selection of T cell receptor beta chains follows, all from one sample in a study of PD-L1 blockade in urothelial cancer. TCRdb's table, derived via immunoSEQ multiplex PCR, lists solely in-frame clones and lacks some. The sample carries around 40,000 clones, roughly 90% recorded once. The sample was PBMCs, taken around atezolizumab (anti-PD-L1) treatment. The receptors come from a man aged 55 to 70 with urothelial cancer. CDR3s include the opening cysteine and the closing phenylalanine or tryptophan. D genes are given only for firm matches. Only some rows state a clone size, as once, few, many or a class for expanded clones.

d_call: TRBD1; v_call: TRBV9; clone_size: NA; j_call: TRBJ2-3; cdr3_length: 16; cdr3_nt: TGTGCCAGCAGCCCAGGGGACAGGGGTTCGGCAGATACGCAGTATTTT; cdr3_aa: CASSPGDRGSADTQYF
d_call: TRBD2; v_call: TRBV5-8; clone_size: NA; j_call: TRBJ2-3; cdr3_length: 17; cdr3_nt: TGTGCCAGCAGCTTGTCCCGGATCCTTAGCGGGAGTCATACGCAGTATTTT; cdr3_aa: CASSLSRILSGSHTQYF
d_call: NA; v_call: TRBV4-2; clone_size: NA; j_call: TRBJ2-7; cdr3_length: 14; cdr3_nt: TGTGCCAGCAGCCAAGGGGCAGGGCAGGACGAGCAGTACTTC; cdr3_aa: CASSQGAGQDEQYF
d_call: NA; v_call: TRBV27; clone_size: NA; j_call: TRBJ1-5; cdr3_length: 12; cdr3_nt: TGTGCCAGCAGTTCGGGGGGGATGAACCAGCATTTT; cdr3_aa: CASSSGGMNQHF
d_call: NA; v_call: TRBV7-2; clone_size: NA; j_call: TRBJ1-2; cdr3_length: 15; cdr3_nt: TGTGCCAGCAGCTCCCGACAGTTACTCCCCTATGGCTACACCTTC; cdr3_aa: CASSSRQLLPYGYTF
d_call: NA; v_call: TRBV19; clone_size: NA; j_call: TRBJ1-5; cdr3_length: 14; cdr3_nt: TGTGCCAGTATCTCGGGGGGTAGAGGTCAGCCCCAGCATTTT; cdr3_aa: CASISGGRGQPQHF
d_call: TRBD1; v_call: TRBV10-2; clone_size: NA; j_call: TRBJ1-2; cdr3_length: 15; cdr3_nt: TGCGCCAGCAGTGAGAGTAGGACAGGGAGTTATGGCTACACCTTC; cdr3_aa: CASSESRTGSYGYTF
d_call: NA; v_call: TRBV27; clone_size: NA; j_call: TRBJ2-3; cdr3_length: 13; cdr3_nt: TGTGCCAGCAGTTCCTCCCGTACAGGCACGCAGTATTTT; cdr3_aa: CASSSSRTGTQYF
d_call: NA; v_call: TRBV11-2; clone_size: NA; j_call: TRBJ2-1; cdr3_length: 17; cdr3_nt: TGTGCCAGCAGCTTATTGTCAGGATCTGTCTCCTACAATGAGCAGTTCTTC; cdr3_aa: CASSLLSGSVSYNEQFF
d_call: NA; v_call: TRBV4-1; clone_size: NA; j_call: TRBJ1-3; cdr3_length: 15; cdr3_nt: TGCGCCAGCAGCCAAGAAAACAGGGATGGAAACACCATATATTTT; cdr3_aa: CASSQENRDGNTIYF
d_call: TRBD1; v_call: TRBV5-1; clone_size: NA; j_call: TRBJ1-5; cdr3_length: 15; cdr3_nt: TGCGCCAGCAGCTTTACAGGGGTTGGGGGTCAGCCCCAGCATTTT; cdr3_aa: CASSFTGVGGQPQHF
d_call: TRBD1; v_call: TRBV18; clone_size: NA; j_call: TRBJ1-1; cdr3_length: 14; cdr3_nt: TGTGCCAGCTCACGACAGGGCCTGAACACTGAAGCTTTCTTT; cdr3_aa: CASSRQGLNTEAFF
d_call: NA; v_call: TRBV7-2; clone_size: NA; j_call: TRBJ2-7; cdr3_length: 15; cdr3_nt: TGTGCCAGCAGCCCCCAGGCAGGGTACTCCTACGAGCAGTACTTC; cdr3_aa: CASSPQAGYSYEQYF
d_call: TRBD2; v_call: TRBV4-3; clone_size: NA; j_call: TRBJ2-7; cdr3_length: 15; cdr3_nt: TGCGCCAGCAGCCTAGCCGGGACTACCTCCTACGAGCAGTACTTC; cdr3_aa: CASSLAGTTSYEQYF
d_call: TRBD1; v_call: TRBV11-2; clone_size: NA; j_call: TRBJ1-2; cdr3_length: 14; cdr3_nt: TGTGCCAGCAGCGCGGAGGGGGCGTGGAGGGGCTACACCTTC; cdr3_aa: CASSAEGAWRGYTF
d_call: TRBD1; v_call: TRBV5-4; clone_size: once; j_call: TRBJ1-4; cdr3_length: 14; cdr3_nt: TGTGCCAGCAGCGCGGGACAGGAGGGTGAAAAACTGTTTTTT; cdr3_aa: CASSAGQEGEKLFF